Sequencing of this TCR beta chain was carried out in a study of neurological immune-mediated disorders. Study-wide points: The absence of shared CDR3 amino acid sequences among expanded clones across subjects suggests private repertoires in all groups. Multiple sclerosis patients had less TCR clonal expansion than even healthy controls, unlike HTLV-1-associated myelopathy.

TCRdb called the 5' RACE reads again in MiXCR, with one record for every CDR3 protein. The sample has about 76,000 distinct CDR3 sequences, over 15% seen once. Libraries used 2 million unsorted PBMCs kept frozen in RNAlater. The CDR3 consists of 13 residues. Between the trimmed V and J ends, which lost 3 bases and 2 bases, there was a span of 9 bases. Looked up from germline, CDR1 is SQVTM and CDR2 is ANQGSEA. In its sample, this clonotype was seen many times. What it binds is not known. Sequenced: PBMCs. This sequence originates from a woman aged 40 to 50 in good health. V usage is TRBV29-1 and J usage is TRBJ2-3; D remains unclear. The CDR3 DNA reads as TGCAGCGTTGAGGGCAGAGCCACAGATACGCAGTATTTT. Amino acid sequence: CSVEGRATDTQYF.